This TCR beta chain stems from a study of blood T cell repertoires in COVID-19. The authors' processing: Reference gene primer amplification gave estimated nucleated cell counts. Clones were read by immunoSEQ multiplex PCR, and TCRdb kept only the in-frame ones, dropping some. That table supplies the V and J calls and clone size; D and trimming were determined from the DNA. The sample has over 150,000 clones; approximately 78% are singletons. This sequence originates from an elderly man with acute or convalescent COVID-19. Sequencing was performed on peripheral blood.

CDR3 loop: CASSLRVGGKKFF. CDR3 DNA: TGTGCCAGCAGTTTACGGGTCGGCGGCAAAAAGTTCTTC. This chain links TRBV12-3 or TRBV12-4 with TRBJ2-1, with unresolved D. The CDR3 length is 13 residues. Trimming pared 2 bases from V and 14 bases from J, leaving 16 bases between.